This T cell receptor (beta chain) was identified in a study of blood T cell repertoires in COVID-19. On the study more broadly: The origin of the acute and convalescent COVID-19 samples was the United States, Italy and Spain. In each case, the material was cDNA or gDNA derived from T cells, B-cell-depleted T cells, or PBMCs.

CDR1 is MGHDK and CDR2 is SYGVNS in the germline V gene. The J segment lost 9 bases and the V segment lost 6 bases, leaving 16 bases of the junction unmatched. This CDR3 is built from 15 residues. In the study's own analysis: Researchers report that nucleated cell counts were estimated from reference gene primer amplification. Generated by immunoSEQ multiplex PCR, the TCRdb table keeps only in-frame clones and is missing some. D and trimming come from the DNA, and the V and J calls and clone size come from that table. The data contain 250,000 or so clones, over 65% of them seen just once; the ten biggest clones take up about 3.5%.

The sequenced sample was peripheral blood. V gene TRBV25-1 combines with J gene TRBJ1-1, with 7 bases aligning to TRBD1. The TCR comes from a woman older than 75 with acute or convalescent COVID-19. CDR3 sequence reads: CASSDLGDSPRQAFF. CDR3 DNA: TGTGCCAGCAGCGACCTAGGGGACAGTCCACGACAAGCTTTCTTT. Full variable domain (remainder filled in from reference TRBV25-1 and TRBJ1-1): EADIYQTPRYLVIGTGKKITLECSQTMGHDKMYWYQQDPGMELHLIHYSYGVNSTEKGDLSSESTVSRIRTEHFPLTLESARPSHTSQYLCASSDLGDSPRQAFFGQGTRLTVV.